This TCR beta chain was captured by sequencing in a study of blood T cell repertoires in COVID-19. Study summary: Researchers got acute and convalescent COVID-19 samples from the United States, Italy and Spain.

Data came from immunoSEQ multiplex PCR; TCRdb stores just in-frame clones and leaves some out. Here the sample spans about 440,000 clones, roughly 88% being singletons. Trimming took off 7 bases at V and 1 base at J, with 16 bases between the two ends. CDR1 MNHEY and CDR2 SVGAGI come from the germline V gene. The CDR3 runs to 15 residues. In this sample, this clone turned up once. This TCR was recovered from a woman aged 45-60 years with COVID-19, enrolled during active disease. The specimen sequenced was peripheral blood. The chain links TRBV6-5 to TRBJ1-1; D remains ambiguous. This CDR3 reads CASNTRTGANTEAFF. Here the CDR3 DNA reads TGTGCCAGCAACACAAGGACGGGAGCGAACACTGAAGCTTTCTTT.